One and the same sample provided the 13 T cell receptor beta chains below, sequenced in a study of response to subunit inactivated influenza vaccine. One entry per CDR3 protein results from TCRdb running MiXCR on the RT-PCR reads. The sample holds 650,000 to 700,000 distinct CDR3 sequences, roughly 14% seen once. The source was PBMCs from blood, collected approximately 12 days after vaccination. The origin of the receptors is a middle-aged man who received an inactivated influenza vaccine.

This clonotype was picked up a small number of times. V gene TRBV5-8 combines with J gene TRBJ2-1, with 13 nucleotides matching TRBD2. Germline V gives CDR1 SGHTS, CDR2 YDEGEE. The CDR3 loop spans 13 amino acids. Unmatched junction bases numbered 2, after V lost 4 bases and J lost 10 bases. CDR3 sequence (DNA): TGTGCCAGCAGCAGGGGACTAGCGGGGGAGCAGTTCTTC. Amino acid sequence: CASSRGLAGEQFF.

V gene TRBV12-3 or TRBV12-4 combines with J gene TRBJ1-6; no firm D call. Trimming left V 5 bases short and J 7 bases short, with 9 bases between. The CDR3 contains 13 residues. The CDR3 reads CASSLTLNSPLHF. The CDR3 DNA is TGTGCCAGCAGTCTTACTCTCAATTCACCCCTCCACTTT.

This clonotype was found a few times. The CDR3 is CATSGPGTSGSRETQYF. The CDR3 nucleotides read TGTGCCACCAGTGGGCCCGGGACTAGCGGGAGTAGGGAGACCCAGTACTTC. The chain joins TRBV24-1 to TRBJ2-5; TRBD2 aligns across 14 bases. Germline lookup yields CDR1 KGHDR and CDR2 SFDVKD. Trimming cost V 5 bases and J 5 bases; bases outside gene matches: 9. The CDR3 spans 17 residues.

This clonotype has just a few counts. V and J are TRBV14 and TRBJ1-1; D is possibly TRBD1 (5 bases). V was clipped by 4 bases and J by 7 bases, with 10 bases between them. CDR1 is SGHDN, CDR2 FVKESK, per germline. This CDR3 region has 12 residues. This chain's CDR3 is CASSRRDHEAFF. The CDR3 bases are TGTGCCAGCAGCCGCCGGGACCATGAAGCTTTCTTT. The full variable domain, rest sourced from reference TRBV14 and TRBJ1-1, is EAGVTQFPSHSVIEKGQTVTLRCDPISGHDNLYWYRRVMGKEIKFLLHFVKESKQDESGMPNNRFLAERTGGTYSTLKVQPAELEDSGVYFCASSRRDHEAFFGQGTRLTVV.

This clonotype was observed a handful of times. The chain recombines TRBV6-5 with TRBJ1-1; TRBD1 matches 7 bases. This CDR3 region has 15 residues. V lost 1 base and J lost 6; bases outside the gene matches: 8. Per germline, CDR1 MNHEY and CDR2 SVGAGI. The DNA of the CDR3 is TGTGCCAGCAGTTACTTTCCAGGGGGAGCTTCTGAAGCTTTCTTT. Its translation is CASSYFPGGASEAFF.

The J gene is TRBJ2-2, the V gene TRBV4-1; D might be TRBD2 (5 bases). The ends were cut back, 2 bases at V and 6 bases at J, with 16 bases in the middle. Per the germline V gene, CDR1 is MGHRA and CDR2 is YSYEKL. This CDR3 is 16 amino acids long. The CDR3 loop is CASSQYRGTGPGELFF. The DNA for the CDR3 is TGCGCCAGCAGCCAATATCGGGGTACTGGGCCCGGGGAGCTGTTTTTT.

This clonotype showed up just a few times. The J gene is TRBJ2-1, the V gene TRBV7-9; TRBD2 aligns across 7 bases. The trim removed 1 base at V and 7 bases at J, leaving 10 bases unmatched. CDR1 and CDR2 (germline): SEHNR, FQNEAQ (reference sequence). The CDR3 consists of 16 residues. Here the CDR3 reads CASSLVIGQGGNEQFF. CDR3 in DNA: TGTGCCAGCAGCTTAGTGATCGGTCAGGGAGGGAATGAGCAGTTCTTC.

J is TRBJ2-7 and V is TRBV4-2, with 13 nucleotides matching TRBD2. This CDR3 contains 17 residues. Germline assignment: CDR1 LGHNA and CDR2 YNFKEQ. V was clipped by 3 bases and J by 0 bases; unmatched bases: 5. CDR3 bases: TGTGCCAGCAGCCAGCCGGGGACTAGCGGGGTCTCCTACGAGCAGTACTTC. It yields the protein CASSQPGTSGVSYEQYF.

This clonotype has at least ten counts. The chain's CDR3 is CASSPTQDTFYGYTF. The CDR3 bases are TGTGCCAGCAGCCCGACCCAGGACACCTTCTATGGCTACACCTTC. The chain combines TRBV7-9 with TRBJ1-2; D is possibly TRBD1 (5 bases). This CDR3 has 15 residues. Per the germline V gene, CDR1 is SEHNR and CDR2 is FQNEAQ (reference sequence). V lost 5 bases and J lost 4, with 17 bases in between.

The V call is TRBV28, the J call TRBJ2-7; D is possibly TRBD2 (6 bases). Per the germline V gene, CDR1 is MDHEN and CDR2 is SYDVKM. V was cut by 4 bases and J by 1 base, with 17 bases left in between. CDR3 length: 16 residues. The CDR3 is CASSSRDSQLSYEQYF. CDR3 bases: TGTGCCAGCAGTTCGCGGGACTCTCAACTTTCCTACGAGCAGTACTTC.

V is TRBV10-3 and J is TRBJ2-2, with D perhaps TRBD1 (6 bases). Germline-derived CDR1 and CDR2 are ENHRY and SYGVKD. This CDR3 has 13 amino acids. Trimming removed 6 bases at V and 10 bases at J, with 15 bases between. The DNA of the CDR3 is TGTGCCATCAGGGACAGTTCTCCTTCGGAGCTGTTTTTT. Encoded protein: CAIRDSSPSELFF.

The chain joins TRBV11-2 to TRBJ2-7, with 10 bases that match TRBD1. Trimming cost V 5 bases and J 3 bases; bases outside gene matches: 13. The CDR3 consists of 17 residues. Germline lookup yields CDR1 SGHAT and CDR2 FQNNGV. CDR3 sequence: CASSGRDRGPYFYEQYF. The CDR3 nucleotides are TGTGCCAGCAGCGGCCGGGACAGGGGCCCCTACTTCTACGAGCAGTACTTC.

This clonotype was seen a handful of times. The DNA of the CDR3 is TGTGCCAGCACCCTAGCGGGAGGGTCCAATGAGCAGTTCTTC. Translation: CASTLAGGSNEQFF. This chain links TRBV12-3 or TRBV12-4 with TRBJ2-1; 12 nucleotides align to TRBD2. The CDR3 loop spans 14 amino acids. The ends lost 7 bases at V and 6 bases at J; junction bases unmatched: 4.